The sample holds many counts of the clone carrying this TCR beta chain. The antigen remains unidentified. The germline V gene encodes CDR1 MNHEY and CDR2 SMNVEV (reference sequence). V lost 6 bases and J lost 2; bases outside the gene matches: 7. The CDR3 spans 15 residues. TCRdb fed the RACE reads into MiXCR, producing one record per CDR3 protein. The data contain around 70,000 distinct CDR3 sequences, about 5.7% of them singletons. This sample is part of a study of human T cells and chemical hapten exposure. Study summary: Among samples, TCR yields varied mainly because of small differences in pooled library volume.

Notes on the study in general: No shift was seen in TCRs above 1 in 1000 frequency with DPC sensitization.

Time point specified: healthy volunteer bleed at 6 weeks. Before extraction, the whole blood was not fractionated, and total RNA was taken from it. What was sequenced was whole blood. The TCR comes from a female donor in good health. Some clones in this sample may be carry-over from other donors' samples. The V call is TRBV27, the J call TRBJ1-1, with 9 bases that match TRBD1. CDR3 sequence reads: CASRSPGQGNTEAFF. DNA of the CDR3: TGTGCCAGCAGATCCCCGGGACAGGGCAACACTGAAGCTTTCTTT.